The 12 T cell receptor beta chains reported below all come from one sample, sequenced in a study of cytomegalovirus exposure and HLA in healthy donors. Both 60 Vbeta primers and 13 Jbeta primers went into the PCR. The table came from immunoSEQ multiplex PCR; TCRdb's copy has only in-frame clones and leaves some out. This table has approximately 85,000 clones, 80% appearing once. Sequencing was performed on PBMCs. Receptors were obtained from a middle-aged man in good health and CMV-seropositive.

This sequence joins TRBV19 and TRBJ1-5, with TRBD1 matching 10 bases. CDR3 length: 14 amino acids. J was trimmed by 11 bases and V by 4 bases; bases with no gene match: 8. CDR1 LNHDA and CDR2 SQIVND come from the germline V gene (reference sequence). CDR3 DNA sequence: TGTGCCAGTAGTACGACAGGGGGCGTAGGCGCCCAGCATTTT. It yields the protein CASSTTGGVGAQHF. The full variable domain, completed using reference TRBV19 and TRBJ1-5, is DGGITQSPKYLFRKEGQNVTLSCEQNLNHDAMYWYRQDPGQGLRLIYYSQIVNDFQKGDIAEGYSVSREKKESFPLTVTSAQKNPTAFYLCASSTTGGVGAQHFGDGTRLSIL.

V is TRBV30 and J is TRBJ2-1; D uncertain. Trimming removed 3 bases from V and 0 bases from J, with 3 bases in between. Germline V gene lookup returns CDR1 GTSNPN and CDR2 SVGIG (reference sequence). This CDR3 region has 12 residues. This CDR3 reads CAWRSSYNEQFF. CDR3 nucleotides: TGTGCCTGGAGGAGCTCCTACAATGAGCAGTTCTTC.

J is TRBJ2-1 and V is TRBV7-9; D perhaps matches TRBD2 (6 bases). Germline V CDR1 and CDR2: SEHNR, FQNEAQ (reference sequence). V was clipped by 5 bases and J by 2 bases, with 10 bases between them. There are 14 residues in the CDR3. The CDR3 coding sequence is TGTGCCAGCAGCGGGGACTGGGCCTACAATGAGCAGTTCTTC. Translating it yields CASSGDWAYNEQFF.

J is TRBJ1-2 and V is TRBV4-2, with 9 bases lining up with TRBD1. The CDR3 is 16 residues long. Germline V CDR1 and CDR2: LGHNA, YNFKEQ. J gave up 4 bases and V 3 bases, and 9 bases lay outside the gene matches. CDR3 sequence reads: CASSHSWTGVSYGYTF. The CDR3 DNA reads as TGTGCCAGCAGCCACTCTTGGACAGGGGTTAGCTATGGCTACACCTTC.

The chain is built from TRBV4-3 and TRBJ2-7, with D unresolved. The CDR3 spans 13 residues. The germline V gene has CDR1 LGHNA and CDR2 YSLEER. The germline V and J ends were trimmed by 1 base and 3 bases, with 7 bases remaining between them. CDR3 bases: TGCGCCAGCAGCCAAGCCCAGGACTACGAGCAGTACTTC. It specifies CASSQAQDYEQYF.

This chain links TRBV5-1 with TRBJ1-2; 12 nucleotides match TRBD1. In germline, CDR1 is SGHRS, CDR2 YFSETQ. CDR3 length equals 16 residues. With 7 bases clipped from V and 0 bases from J, the junction kept 7 bases outside the gene matches. In DNA form, the CDR3 reads TGCGCCAGCGCCAGGGACAGGGGGCGGACTAACTATGGCTACACCTTC. Its protein product is CASARDRGRTNYGYTF.

Comment on this clone: One end of the junction is discordant with germline, which a read error may explain. The rearrangement uses TRBV5-1 and TRBJ2-6; a weak D match, TRBD1 (6 bases). Germline-derived CDR1 and CDR2 are SGHRS and YFSETQ. The CDR3 has 15 residues. DNA of the CDR3: TGCGCCAGCAGCTTGGACAGGGCTGGGGCCAACGGCCTGACTTTC. Amino acid sequence: CASSLDRAGANGLTF.

The rearrangement links TRBV27 to TRBJ2-7, with D hard to call. The V and J ends lost 6 bases and 9 bases respectively, with 24 bases between them. CDR3 length: 15 residues. Germline-derived CDR1 and CDR2 are MNHEY and SMNVEV (reference sequence). The CDR3 sequence: CASSRYAGSPEGQYF. The CDR3 DNA reads TGTGCCAGCAGCCGTTACGCCGGGTCCCCAGAAGGGCAGTACTTC.

This clone came up a few times. The chain carries TRBV7-9 and TRBJ1-1; no clear D. V shed 3 bases and J shed 1 base, with 18 bases lying between them. This CDR3 is 17 amino acids long. Germline V gene sequence: CDR1 SEHNR, CDR2 FQNEAQ (reference sequence). CDR3 residues: CASSFPQVGFKNTEAFF. The CDR3 coding sequence is TGTGCCAGCAGCTTTCCCCAGGTAGGATTCAAGAACACTGAAGCTTTCTTT.

The chain recombines TRBV7-3 with TRBJ2-3; TRBD2 matches at 14 bases. This CDR3 spans 18 amino acids. V lost 5 bases and J lost 1; bases outside the gene matches: 8. Germline assignment: CDR1 SGHTA and CDR2 FQGTGA. Here the CDR3 reads CASSHGTSGSWGTDTQYF. DNA for the CDR3: TGTGCCAGCAGCCACGGGACTAGCGGGAGTTGGGGCACAGATACGCAGTATTTT.

The chain carries TRBV19 and TRBJ1-3; D may be TRBD1 (5 bases). The CDR3 has 12 residues. Germline V gene data show CDR1 as LNHDA and CDR2 as SQIVND (reference sequence). Trimming cost V 7 bases and J 2 bases, with 6 bases left between them. The CDR3 protein is CASTRAGNTIYF. In DNA form, the CDR3 reads TGTGCCAGTACCAGGGCTGGAAACACCATATATTTT.

The V gene is TRBV5-1, the J gene TRBJ1-1; tentative D call: TRBD1 (6 bases). The CDR3 totals 15 residues. Germline CDR1 and CDR2: SGHRS and YFSETQ. V dropped 4 bases and J dropped 3 bases, with 16 bases sitting between them. CDR3 region: CASSRNGQSYTEAFF. DNA for the CDR3: TGCGCCAGCAGCAGGAACGGACAGAGCTACACTGAAGCTTTCTTT.